The 24 T cell receptor beta chains listed next were all sequenced from one sample in a study of blood T cell repertoires in COVID-19. Some clones are missing from TCRdb's copy, which holds only in-frame ones; the method was immunoSEQ multiplex PCR. There are some 200,000 clones in the sample; 86% occur only once, and under 4% lies in the top ten. The material sequenced was PBMCs or T cells enriched from blood (not recorded which). Receptor source: a woman between 35 and 50 years old with acute COVID-19.

The chain has TRBV30 and TRBJ1-2, with 8 bases identical to TRBD1. V shed 4 bases and J 0 bases; nucleotides not matched to a gene: 4. Germline V gives CDR1 GTSNPN, CDR2 SVGIG (reference sequence). The CDR3 length is 14 residues. Here the CDR3 DNA reads TGTGCCTGGACTCAGGACAGGGCTAACTATGGCTACACCTTC. Translating gives CAWTQDRANYGYTF.

This chain links TRBV27 with TRBJ1-1, with no clear D. Germline V gives CDR1 MNHEY, CDR2 SMNVEV (reference sequence). The CDR3 extends over 15 amino acids. Trimming removed 2 bases at V and 0 bases at J, with 10 bases between. CDR3 loop: CASSLTARLNTEAFF. CDR3 in DNA: TGTGCCAGCAGTTTAACAGCAAGATTGAACACTGAAGCTTTCTTT.

V gene TRBV11-2 combines with J gene TRBJ2-1; 10 bases align to TRBD1. The CDR3 has 15 residues. The germline CDR1 and CDR2 sequences are SGHAT and FQNNGV. Trimming removed 1 base from V and 7 bases from J; junction bases left unmatched: 4. CDR3 DNA: TGTGCCAGCAGCTTAGGCGACAGGGGGCTTAATGAGCAGTTCTTC. Residues: CASSLGDRGLNEQFF.

This clone showed up just once. The chain uses TRBV7-2 and TRBJ1-1; D remains ambiguous. There are 16 residues in the CDR3. The V gene lost 1 base and the J gene lost 5 bases, with 17 bases spanning the gap. The germline gives CDR1 SGHTA, CDR2 FQGNSA. CDR3 loop: CASSLGLGGGDTEAFF. DNA for the CDR3: TGTGCCAGCAGCTTAGGTTTGGGAGGAGGTGATACTGAAGCTTTCTTT.

Only one count was recorded for this clone. This sequence joins TRBV19 and TRBJ2-7, with TRBD1 as a possible D gene (5 bases). The V end was cut by 8 bases, the J end by 2 bases, with 10 bases between. This CDR3 is built from 12 residues. CDR1 and CDR2 from the germline V gene are LNHDA and SQIVND (reference sequence). The CDR3 loop reads CASQGTPYEQYF. The CDR3 DNA sequence: TGTGCCAGTCAGGGTACACCCTACGAGCAGTACTTC.

CDR3 region: CASSFDRGHGYTF. CDR3 sequence (DNA): TGTGCCAGCAGCTTTGACAGGGGACATGGCTACACCTTC. This chain links TRBV9 with TRBJ1-2; 8 bases agree with TRBD1. J gave up 6 bases and V 4 bases, and 5 bases lay outside the gene matches. The CDR3 length is 13 residues. CDR1 and CDR2 from the germline V gene are SGDLS and YYNGEE.

CDR3 sequence: CASSVAMTTNTGELFF. CDR3 sequence (DNA): TGTGCCAGCAGCGTAGCAATGACTACGAACACCGGGGAGCTGTTTTTT. This sequence joins TRBV9 and TRBJ2-2; tentatively, D is TRBD2 (5 bases). The CDR3 totals 16 residues. V was clipped by 0 bases and J by 0 bases, with 9 bases between them. Germline V gives CDR1 SGDLS, CDR2 YYNGEE.

V gene TRBV18 combines with J gene TRBJ1-2, with TRBD1 matching over 7 bases. With 3 bases clipped from V and 4 bases from J, the junction kept 14 bases outside the gene matches. Germline assignment: CDR1 KGHSH and CDR2 LQKENI. The CDR3 totals 17 residues. The CDR3 DNA reads as TGTGCCAGCTCACCCCTTCTTTATCAGGGGGAAGGCTATGGCTACACCTTC. This gives the protein CASSPLLYQGEGYGYTF.

The chain couples TRBV10-2 to TRBJ1-4, with D perhaps TRBD1 (5 bases). Germline lookup yields CDR1 WSHSY and CDR2 SAAADI. V was pared by 8 bases and J by 13 bases, with 17 bases between. The CDR3 is 12 residues long. CDR3 amino acids: CASQKVQGSLFF. CDR3 nucleotide sequence: TGCGCCAGCCAGAAGGTCCAGGGATCACTGTTTTTT.

The chain joins TRBV7-3 to TRBJ1-3, with a tentative D call TRBD1 (5 bases). Looked up from germline, CDR1 is SGHTA and CDR2 is FQGTGA. V was clipped by 5 bases and J by 0 bases, with 11 bases between them. The CDR3 has 15 amino acids. The DNA of the CDR3 is TGTGCCAGCAGCGCCGACAGAGGCTCTGGAAACACCATATATTTT. Its translation is CASSADRGSGNTIYF.

The chain joins TRBV6-6 to TRBJ1-1; 7 bases are a match to TRBD1. The J segment lost 3 bases and the V segment lost 2 bases, leaving 3 bases of the junction unmatched. The length of the CDR3 is 14 residues. Germline V gene sequence: CDR1 MNHNY, CDR2 SVGAGI (reference sequence). The CDR3 DNA reads as TGTGCCAGCAGTTACGGGACAGAGCACACTGAAGCTTTCTTT. The encoded protein is CASSYGTEHTEAFF.

J is TRBJ2-4 and V is TRBV7-2; D is unresolved. The V end lost 4 bases, the J end lost 6 bases, and 10 bases lay between the germline ends. This CDR3 region has 13 residues. CDR1 SGHTA and CDR2 FQGNSA come from the germline V gene. Here the CDR3 reads CASSYLSGNIQYF. CDR3 bases: TGTGCCAGCAGCTATCTTTCGGGAAACATTCAGTACTTC.

This clone was recorded a few times. The rearrangement links TRBV5-1 to TRBJ1-5; D may be TRBD1 (6 bases). This CDR3 has 15 residues. The V and J ends lost 4 bases and 3 bases respectively, with 14 bases between them. CDR1 and CDR2 from the germline V gene are SGHRS and YFSETQ. CDR3 residues: CASSPDGQLNQPQHF. In DNA, the CDR3 is TGCGCCAGCAGCCCCGACGGACAGCTCAATCAGCCCCAGCATTTT. Full variable domain (remainder filled in from reference TRBV5-1 and TRBJ1-5): KAGVTQTPRYLIKTRGQQVTLSCSPISGHRSVSWYQQTPGQGLQFLFEYFSETQRNKGNFPGRFSGRQFSNSRSEMNVSTLELGDSALYLCASSPDGQLNQPQHFGDGTRLSIL.

The chain is built from TRBV9 and TRBJ2-2; D perhaps matches TRBD2 (6 bases). Germline assignment: CDR1 SGDLS and CDR2 YYNGEE. The CDR3 spans 13 residues. V lost 3 bases, J lost 4 bases, and 7 bases lay in between. In DNA, the CDR3 is TGTGCCAGCAGCGACGGGAGCACCGGGGAGCTGTTTTTT. Translation: CASSDGSTGELFF.

This clone showed up just once. J is TRBJ1-1 and V is TRBV2; 8 nucleotides match TRBD1. With 7 bases clipped from V and 1 base from J, the junction kept 8 bases outside the gene matches. CDR1 is SNHLY, CDR2 FYNNEI, per germline. The CDR3 consists of 15 residues. In DNA form, the CDR3 reads TGTGCCAGCAACCGCGAAGGACAGGGGAACACTGAAGCTTTCTTT. Residues: CASNREGQGNTEAFF.

Of note for this clone: The sample has other DNA sequences that encode this CDR3 too. J is TRBJ1-1 and V is TRBV6-5, with D unclear. Deletions cut 0 bases from V and 0 bases from J, with 8 bases between. This CDR3 spans 15 amino acids. From germline, CDR1 is MNHEY and CDR2 SVGAGI. DNA of the CDR3: TGTGCCAGCAGTTACTCGAAAGGAGTGAACACTGAAGCTTTCTTT. As protein: CASSYSKGVNTEAFF.

In its sample, this clone was seen once. CDR3 residues: CASSQGGTGGGTNEKLFF. The CDR3 DNA sequence: TGTGCCAGCAGCCAAGGTGGGACCGGCGGGGGAACTAATGAAAAACTGTTTTTT. This chain uses TRBV4-2 with TRBJ1-4; D might be TRBD1 (5 bases). CDR3 length equals 18 residues. V lost 1 base and J 1 base, leaving 16 bases between the germline ends. The germline CDR1 and CDR2 sequences are LGHNA and YNFKEQ.

The rearrangement links TRBV6-1 to TRBJ2-5; D perhaps matches TRBD2 (6 bases). From germline, CDR1 is MNHNS and CDR2 SASEGT. This CDR3 region has 16 residues. Deletions cut 3 bases from V and 0 bases from J, with 14 bases between. The CDR3 here is CASSEEGQGYQETQYF. The CDR3 DNA reads TGTGCCAGCAGTGAGGAGGGGCAAGGGTACCAAGAGACCCAGTACTTC.

This sequence joins TRBV12-5 and TRBJ1-1; D gene uncertain. With 6 bases removed from V and 2 bases from J, the gap between germline ends came to 13 bases. Germline CDR1 and CDR2: LGHNT and FRNRAP. CDR3 length: 14 residues. CDR3 amino acids: CASGSREENTEAFF. For the CDR3, the DNA is TGTGCTAGTGGGTCGAGGGAGGAAAACACTGAAGCTTTCTTT.

V gene TRBV19 combines with J gene TRBJ1-1; possible D gene TRBD1, 6 bases. Germline V CDR1 and CDR2: LNHDA, SQIVND (reference sequence). V was trimmed by 1 base and J by 1 base, leaving 7 bases between them. CDR3 length equals 14 residues. CDR3 bases: TGTGCCAGTAGTATAGGGGGGCCGAACACTGAAGCTTTCTTT. Encoded protein: CASSIGGPNTEAFF. The complete variable domain, with remaining parts taken from reference TRBV19 and TRBJ1-1, reads DGGITQSPKYLFRKEGQNVTLSCEQNLNHDAMYWYRQDPGQGLRLIYYSQIVNDFQKGDIAEGYSVSREKKESFPLTVTSAQKNPTAFYLCASSIGGPNTEAFFGQGTRLTVV.

The genes are TRBV7-9 and TRBJ1-1; no definite D call. The CDR3 totals 15 residues. Germline-derived CDR1 and CDR2 are SEHNR and FQNEAQ (reference sequence). V was pared by 5 bases and J by 8 bases, with 21 bases between. CDR3 nucleotides: TGTGCCAGCAGCGTAGAAGCGGGAGTTTATACAGAAGCTTTCTTT. It yields the protein CASSVEAGVYTEAFF.

This chain uses TRBV6-2 or TRBV6-3 with TRBJ2-1; 7 nucleotides align to TRBD2. Germline V gives CDR1 MNHEY, CDR2 SVGEGT. The CDR3 contains 15 residues. J was trimmed by 4 bases and V by 0 bases; bases with no gene match: 3. CDR3 coding DNA: TGTGCCAGCAGTTACTCAACGGGGGGTTACAATGAGCAGTTCTTC. This sequence encodes CASSYSTGGYNEQFF.

This chain links TRBV2 with TRBJ1-6, with unresolved D. Trimming removed 8 bases from V and 3 bases from J, with 14 bases in between. CDR1 SNHLY and CDR2 FYNNEI come from the germline V gene. This CDR3 is built from 15 residues. In DNA form, the CDR3 reads TGTGCCAGCCGGGATGCACAGTTCTATAATTCACCCCTCCACTTT. Encoded protein: CASRDAQFYNSPLHF.

The chain recombines TRBV5-8 with TRBJ1-1, with 9 bases identical to TRBD1. The germline V gene encodes CDR1 SGHTS and CDR2 YDEGEE. The CDR3 runs 16 residues. V dropped 4 bases and J dropped 0; count of bases not matched to a gene: 7. The CDR3 DNA sequence: TGTGCCAGCAGCCTACACAGGGGGCCCATGAACACTGAAGCTTTCTTT. Residues: CASSLHRGPMNTEAFF.